The T cell receptor (beta chain) under discussion was sequenced for a study of blood T cell repertoires in COVID-19. The table came from immunoSEQ multiplex PCR; TCRdb's copy has only in-frame clones and leaves some out. The sample records approximately 100,000 clones, 81% being singletons. Germline-derived CDR1 and CDR2 are SGHRS and YFSETQ. V was shortened by 3 bases and J by 0 bases, with 11 bases between the two germline ends. CDR3 length: 15 amino acids. The sequenced sample was peripheral blood. The V gene is TRBV5-1, the J gene TRBJ2-3, with a possible D match to TRBD1 (6 bases). The receptor's source is a human donor in a cohort sampled during active COVID-19. CDR3 nucleotide sequence: TGCGCCAGCAGCTGGCAGGGGAGAAGCACAGATACGCAGTATTTT. Its protein product is CASSWQGRSTDTQYF. The entire variable domain, with the rest obtained from reference TRBV5-1 and TRBJ2-3, is as follows: KAGVTQTPRYLIKTRGQQVTLSCSPISGHRSVSWYQQTPGQGLQFLFEYFSETQRNKGNFPGRFSGRQFSNSRSEMNVSTLELGDSALYLCASSWQGRSTDTQYFGPGTRLTVL.